These 14 T cell receptor beta chains were all obtained from the same sample, sequenced in a study of blood T cell repertoires in COVID-19. Here immunoSEQ multiplex PCR was the method, and the copy in TCRdb shows in-frame clones only, minus some. Among under 500,000 clones listed, 80% to 90% were seen once. Source material: PBMCs or T cells enriched from blood (not recorded which). The receptors here all came from a man in his thirties or forties who had recovered from COVID-19.

The CDR3 loop reads CASRRDPLGGNTEAFF. CDR3 DNA sequence: TGTGCCAGCAGGCGGGACCCACTGGGGGGGAACACTGAAGCTTTCTTT. The chain carries TRBV13 and TRBJ1-1; weak D call: TRBD1 (5 bases). The CDR3 covers 16 residues. Trimming removed 6 bases at V and 1 base at J, with 18 bases between. In germline, CDR1 is PRHDT, CDR2 FYEKMQ (reference sequence).

Only a few counts were recorded for this clone. V is TRBV3-1 (or the pseudogene TRBV3-2) and J is TRBJ1-6, with unresolved D. Trimming took 2 bases from V and 5 from J, leaving 16 bases between them. Germline CDR1 and CDR2: LGHDT and YNNKEL (reference sequence). This CDR3 is 17 amino acids long. DNA of the CDR3: TGTGCCAGCAGCCAACTAGGTAGTGGGGAGGATAATTCACCCCTCCACTTT. Translating gives CASSQLGSGEDNSPLHF.

This clone was seen once. The chain joins TRBV7-9 to TRBJ1-4; TRBD1 matches 8 bases. Trimming took 4 bases from V and 8 from J; bases not matched to a gene: 9. This CDR3 comprises 15 residues. Per germline, CDR1 SEHNR and CDR2 FQNEAQ (reference sequence). CDR3 protein: CASSSLDRGWEKLFF. The CDR3 nucleotides are TGTGCCAGCAGCTCTTTAGACAGGGGATGGGAAAAACTGTTTTTT.

A note on this clone: The same CDR3 is also encoded by other DNA sequences in this sample. The gene calls are TRBV29-1 and TRBJ2-7; a possible D gene is TRBD2 (6 bases). Germline V gives CDR1 SQVTM, CDR2 ANQGSEA. This CDR3 is built from 13 residues. V was clipped by 1 base and J by 4 bases, with 11 bases between them. In DNA form, the CDR3 reads TGCAGCGTTGAAGGTCAAGGAGGGTACGAGCAGTACTTC. It yields the protein CSVEGQGGYEQYF.

The chain joins TRBV28 to TRBJ1-4, with TRBD1 as a possible D gene (5 bases). Trimming took off 5 bases at V and 1 base at J, with 8 bases between the two ends. Germline CDR1 reads MDHEN; CDR2 reads SYDVKM. The CDR3 length is 14 residues. The CDR3 is CASSHRKTNEKLFF. The CDR3 DNA reads TGTGCCAGCAGTCACAGGAAAACTAATGAAAAACTGTTTTTT.

This chain joins TRBV28 and TRBJ1-2; TRBD1 is a possible D gene (5 bases). Germline V gives CDR1 MDHEN, CDR2 SYDVKM. V was shortened by 5 bases and J by 8 bases, with 24 bases between the two germline ends. The CDR3 loop spans 16 amino acids. The CDR3 reads CASSKQFRGVPHGYTF. The CDR3 DNA reads TGTGCCAGCAGTAAACAGTTTCGGGGGGTCCCTCACGGCTACACCTTC.

J is TRBJ2-7 and V is TRBV18; 11 bases are a match to TRBD2. Trimming cost V 5 bases and J 3 bases; bases outside gene matches: 6. CDR1 is KGHSH, CDR2 LQKENI, per germline. The CDR3 contains 15 residues. CDR3 sequence reads: CASSATSGRFYEQYF. CDR3 in DNA: TGTGCCAGCTCAGCCACTAGCGGGAGATTCTACGAGCAGTACTTC.

This clone appeared a few times. V gene TRBV7-2 combines with J gene TRBJ1-3; 9 positions match TRBD1. This CDR3 spans 16 amino acids. With V trimmed by 11 bases and J by 1 base, 12 bases remained unmatched. Germline assignment: CDR1 SGHTA and CDR2 FQGNSA. CDR3 in DNA: TGTGCCTCCGTTAAAACAGGGGGCGCGTCTGGAAACACCATATATTTT. Its translation: CASVKTGGASGNTIYF.

The genes are TRBV2 and TRBJ2-2; D unresolved. The germline V and J ends were trimmed by 7 bases and 0 bases, with 9 bases remaining between them. Looked up from germline, CDR1 is SNHLY and CDR2 is FYNNEI. The CDR3 loop spans 14 amino acids. The CDR3, as DNA: TGTGCCAGCATCAGGAATACGAACACCGGGGAGCTGTTTTTT. Encoded protein: CASIRNTNTGELFF.

The V gene is TRBV6-5, the J gene TRBJ1-5, with a weak D call TRBD1 (6 bases). V lost 8 bases and J 3 bases, leaving 8 bases between the germline ends. Germline V gene lookup returns CDR1 MNHEY and CDR2 SVGAGI. This CDR3 comprises 12 residues. The CDR3 bases are TGTGCCAGCGGACAGCCCAATCAGCCCCAGCATTTT. Amino acids: CASGQPNQPQHF.

The chain is built from TRBV10-3 and TRBJ2-5; the D is unclear. Germline-derived CDR1 and CDR2 are ENHRY and SYGVKD. The CDR3 has 13 amino acids. The V end was cut by 6 bases, the J end by 4 bases, with 12 bases between. The CDR3 loop is CAIRRLEVETQYF. The CDR3 DNA follows: TGTGCCATCAGGCGGCTCGAAGTAGAGACCCAGTACTTC.

As regards this clone: One junction end does not reproduce the germline sequence, and a read error may be involved. The chain employs TRBV7-2 and TRBJ2-3; 7 positions match TRBD2. Germline lookup yields CDR1 SGHTA and CDR2 FQGNSA. The CDR3 is 15 residues long. CDR3 bases: TGTGCCAGCAGATTAGAAGCGGGAAAACACGATACGCAGTATTTT. It encodes CASRLEAGKHDTQYF.

The rearrangement links TRBV10-3 to TRBJ1-2; 9 positions match TRBD1. Losses at the gene ends were 4 bases for V and 6 bases for J; bases not matched to a gene: 6. This CDR3 is 14 amino acids long. Germline V gives CDR1 ENHRY, CDR2 SYGVKD. CDR3 nucleotides: TGTGCCATCAGTGGGGACAGGGCGTACCATGGCTACACCTTC. Protein sequence: CAISGDRAYHGYTF.

V is TRBV10-3 and J is TRBJ2-5; D is possibly TRBD1 (6 bases). With 8 bases removed from V and 2 bases from J, the gap between germline ends came to 12 bases. The CDR3 runs to 13 residues. In germline, CDR1 is ENHRY, CDR2 SYGVKD. The CDR3 coding sequence is TGTGCCATCGCTGACAGGACGCAAGAGACCCAGTACTTC. It encodes CAIADRTQETQYF.